Sequencing of this T cell receptor (beta chain) was carried out in a study of regulatory T cells in long-lasting Graves disease. Arm-PCR of CDR3 regions with iRepertoire HTBI primers generated TCR beta libraries. TCRdb reanalysed the multiplex PCR reads using MiXCR and keeps one entry per CDR3 protein. The data show hundreds of thousands of distinct CDR3 sequences, 16% seen once. Sample time point: newly diagnosed GD, antithyroid drugs for less than 3 months. PBMCs provided the RNA from which the TCR library was made. Trimming removed 4 bases from V and 6 bases from J; junction bases left unmatched: 12. This CDR3 is 17 amino acids long. Germline CDR1 is MGHRA and CDR2 is YSYEKL. Only a few counts were recorded for this clonotype. A further study also used this sample, focusing on T cells in Graves' hyperthyroidism and ophthalmopathy.

This clonotype was obtained from a man aged 40-49 years with Graves disease. This sample comprised peripheral blood mononuclear cells (PBMCs), obtained at new diagnosis, from a patient treated with antithyroid drugs. The V call is TRBV4-1, the J call TRBJ2-5; TRBD2 aligns across 12 bases. For the CDR3, the DNA is TGCGCCAGCAGCCGAGGACTAGCGGGGCCCGGGACGAAGACCCAGTACTTC. This translates into CASSRGLAGPGTKTQYF.